The rows below give T cell receptor beta chains drawn from one sample of a study of blood T cell repertoires in COVID-19. The protocol was immunoSEQ multiplex PCR, while the TCRdb copy is restricted to in-frame clones and leaves out a portion. The sample yields about 200,000 clones, less than 90% seen once. What was sequenced was peripheral blood. These receptors all come from a man aged 40-49 years with acute or convalescent COVID-19. The CDR3 runs from the conserved cysteine through the conserved F or W. The D gene is left open where the match is weak. A row's size may be missing; if present it is once, few, many or a size class.

j_gene | v_gene | d_gene | abundance | CDR3nt | CDR3aa
TRBJ1-5 | TRBV5-1 | NA | once | TGCGCCAGCAGCCCTGGGGGGGCTGGGCAGCCCCAGCATTTT | CASSPGGAGQPQHF
TRBJ2-2 | TRBV4-3 | TRBD1 | NA | TGCGCCAGCAGCCCTGACAGGGGAACCGGGGAGCTGTTTTTT | CASSPDRGTGELFF
TRBJ1-1 | TRBV9 | TRBD1 | NA | TGTGCCAGCAGCGTAGTCACAGGGGGTCCTGAAGCTTTCTTT | CASSVVTGGPEAFF
TRBJ1-3 | TRBV5-1 | TRBD1 | NA | TGCGCCAGCAGTCTGACAGGGGCGGGAAACACCATATATTTT | CASSLTGAGNTIYF
TRBJ2-2 | TRBV11-3 | NA | NA | TGTGCCAGCAGCTTGCCGGTTGCGGCAAACACCGGGGAGCTGTTTTTT | CASSLPVAANTGELFF
TRBJ1-2 | TRBV13 | TRBD1 | NA | TGTGCCAGCAGCTTTGGACAGGGGGCCCCACCCTATGGCTACACCTTC | CASSFGQGAPPYGYTF
TRBJ2-4 | TRBV28 | NA | NA | TGTGCCAGCAGTCTAGCCGGGAGTCTAGCCAAAAACATTCAGTACTTC | CASSLAGSLAKNIQYF
TRBJ1-3 | TRBV2 | TRBD1 | NA | TGTGCCAGCAAAAACTCCGGGACAGCCTATGGAAACACCATATATTTT | CASKNSGTAYGNTIYF
TRBJ2-7 | TRBV19 | TRBD2 | NA | TGTGCCAGTAGTGCCGGGACTAGGAGTTACGAGCAGTACTTC | CASSAGTRSYEQYF
TRBJ2-5 | TRBV11-1 | NA | NA | TGTGCCAGCAGCTTAAAGATGTGGCGGGTCCAAGAGACCCAGTACTTC | CASSLKMWRVQETQYF
TRBJ2-1 | TRBV7-9 | NA | NA | TGTGCCAGTCAAAAGGAGCGGGTAATTGGGTTCTTC | CASQKERVIGFF
TRBJ1-1 | TRBV6-4 | TRBD1 | once | TGTGCCAGCAGTGCCGGGACAGGGGGCTTCGGTGAAGCTTTCTTT | CASSAGTGGFGEAFF
TRBJ2-7 | TRBV7-9 | TRBD2 | NA | TGTGCCAGCAGCTTCACACCGACTAGCGGGAGGCCCTACGAGCAGTACTTC | CASSFTPTSGRPYEQYF
TRBJ2-7 | TRBV6-1 | NA | NA | TGTGCCAGCAGTGATAAAGGGGCTGGAGAGCAGTACTTC | CASSDKGAGEQYF
TRBJ1-2 | TRBV4-1 | TRBD1 | NA | TGCGCCAGCAGCCAAGGGATCACCGGGACAGGGGATGGCTACACCTTC | CASSQGITGTGDGYTF